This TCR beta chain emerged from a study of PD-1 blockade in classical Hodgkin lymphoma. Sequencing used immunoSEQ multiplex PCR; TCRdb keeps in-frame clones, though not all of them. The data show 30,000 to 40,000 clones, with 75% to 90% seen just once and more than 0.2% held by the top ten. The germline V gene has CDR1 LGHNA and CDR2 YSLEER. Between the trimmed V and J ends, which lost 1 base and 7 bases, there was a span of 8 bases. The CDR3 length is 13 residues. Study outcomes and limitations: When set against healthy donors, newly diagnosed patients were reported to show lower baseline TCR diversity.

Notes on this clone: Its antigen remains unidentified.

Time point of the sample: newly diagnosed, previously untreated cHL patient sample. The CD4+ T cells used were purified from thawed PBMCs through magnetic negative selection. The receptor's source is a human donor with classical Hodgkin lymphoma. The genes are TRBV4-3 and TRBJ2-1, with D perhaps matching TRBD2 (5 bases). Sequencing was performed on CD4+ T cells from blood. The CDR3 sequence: CASSQAGDNEQFF. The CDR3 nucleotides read TGCGCCAGCAGCCAAGCCGGGGATAATGAGCAGTTCTTC.